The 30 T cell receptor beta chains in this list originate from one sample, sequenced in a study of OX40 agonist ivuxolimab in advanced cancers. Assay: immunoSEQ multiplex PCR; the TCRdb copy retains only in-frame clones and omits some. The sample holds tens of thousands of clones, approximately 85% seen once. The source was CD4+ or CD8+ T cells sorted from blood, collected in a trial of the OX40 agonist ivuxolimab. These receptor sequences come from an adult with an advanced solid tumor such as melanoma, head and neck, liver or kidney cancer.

The chain's CDR3 is CASRPTGTVSGTEAFF. The CDR3 DNA follows: TGTGCCAGCAGACCGACCGGGACAGTAAGCGGCACTGAAGCTTTCTTT. The chain carries TRBV7-3 and TRBJ1-1, with 7 nucleotides matching TRBD1. The CDR3 contains 16 residues. V trimming: 6 bases; J trimming: 4 bases; junction bases outside the gene matches: 14. CDR1 SGHTA and CDR2 FQGTGA come from the germline V gene.

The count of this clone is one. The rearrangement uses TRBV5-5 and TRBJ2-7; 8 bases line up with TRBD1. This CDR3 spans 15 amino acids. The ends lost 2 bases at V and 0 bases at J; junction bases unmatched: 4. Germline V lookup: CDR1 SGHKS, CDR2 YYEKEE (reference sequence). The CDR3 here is CASSLNGQGSYEQYF. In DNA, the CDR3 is TGTGCCAGCAGCTTAAACGGACAGGGCTCCTACGAGCAGTACTTC.

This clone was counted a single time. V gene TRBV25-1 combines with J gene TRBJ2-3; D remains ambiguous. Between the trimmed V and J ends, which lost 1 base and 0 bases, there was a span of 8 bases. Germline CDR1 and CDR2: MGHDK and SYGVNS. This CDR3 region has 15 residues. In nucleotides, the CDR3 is TGTGCCAGCAGTGAATTCTTGGACAGCACAGATACGCAGTATTTT. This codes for CASSEFLDSTDTQYF.

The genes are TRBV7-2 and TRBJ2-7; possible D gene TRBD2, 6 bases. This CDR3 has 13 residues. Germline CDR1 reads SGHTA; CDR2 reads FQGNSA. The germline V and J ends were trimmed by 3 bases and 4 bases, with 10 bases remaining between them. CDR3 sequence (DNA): TGTGCCAGCAGCTTTGGAGGGTCGTACGAGCAGTACTTC. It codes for CASSFGGSYEQYF.

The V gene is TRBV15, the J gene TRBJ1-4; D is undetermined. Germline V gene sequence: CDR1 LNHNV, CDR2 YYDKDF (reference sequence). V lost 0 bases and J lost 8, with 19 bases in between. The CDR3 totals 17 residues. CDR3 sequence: CATSRDMGFGVVEKLFF. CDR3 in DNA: TGTGCCACCAGCAGAGATATGGGCTTTGGGGTAGTGGAAAAACTGTTTTTT.

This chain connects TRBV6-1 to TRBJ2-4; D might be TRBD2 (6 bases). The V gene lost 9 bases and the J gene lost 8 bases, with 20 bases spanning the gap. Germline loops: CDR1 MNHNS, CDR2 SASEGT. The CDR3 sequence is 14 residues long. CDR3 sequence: CARPRGEEGYIQYF. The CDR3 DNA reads TGTGCCAGACCGCGGGGCGAGGAGGGATACATTCAGTACTTC.

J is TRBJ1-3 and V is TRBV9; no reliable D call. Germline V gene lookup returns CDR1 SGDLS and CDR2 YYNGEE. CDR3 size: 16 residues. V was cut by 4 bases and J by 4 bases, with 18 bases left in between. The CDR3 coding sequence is TGTGCCAGCAGCCAATCCGGGATCCGGGGAGGAAACACCATATATTTT. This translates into CASSQSGIRGGNTIYF. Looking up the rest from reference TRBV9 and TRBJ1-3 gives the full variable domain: DSGVTQTPKHLITATGQRVTLRCSPRSGDLSVYWYQQSLDQGLQFLIQYYNGEERAKGNILERFSAQQFPDLHSELNLSSLELGDSALYFCASSQSGIRGGNTIYFGEGSWLTVV.

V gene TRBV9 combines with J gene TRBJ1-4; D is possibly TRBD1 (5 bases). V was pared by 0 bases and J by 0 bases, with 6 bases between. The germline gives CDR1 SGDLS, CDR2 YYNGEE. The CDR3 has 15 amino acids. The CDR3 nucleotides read TGTGCCAGCAGCGTAGGGGGGGCAACTAATGAAAAACTGTTTTTT. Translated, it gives CASSVGGATNEKLFF.

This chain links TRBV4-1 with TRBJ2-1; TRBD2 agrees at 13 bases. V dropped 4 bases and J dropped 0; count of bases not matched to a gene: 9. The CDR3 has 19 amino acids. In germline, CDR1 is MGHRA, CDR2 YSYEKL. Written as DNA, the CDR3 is TGCGCCAGCAGCCGGGGACTAGCGGGGACGATGAGCTCCTACAATGAGCAGTTCTTC. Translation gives CASSRGLAGTMSSYNEQFF.

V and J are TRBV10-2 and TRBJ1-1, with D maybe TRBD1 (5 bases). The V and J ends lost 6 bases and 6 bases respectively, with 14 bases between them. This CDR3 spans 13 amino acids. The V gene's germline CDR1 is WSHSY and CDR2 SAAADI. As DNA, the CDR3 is TGCGCCAGCAGCCGGAGGGGTAACGCTGAAGCTTTCTTT. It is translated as CASSRRGNAEAFF.

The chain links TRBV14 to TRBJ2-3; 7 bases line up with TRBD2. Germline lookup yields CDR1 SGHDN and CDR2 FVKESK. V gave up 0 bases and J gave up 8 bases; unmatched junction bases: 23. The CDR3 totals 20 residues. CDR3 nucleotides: TGTGCCAGCAGCCAAGATGGGAAGGGACTAAAAAAAGAGGGAGGTAGTACGCAGTATTTT. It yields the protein CASSQDGKGLKKEGGSTQYF.

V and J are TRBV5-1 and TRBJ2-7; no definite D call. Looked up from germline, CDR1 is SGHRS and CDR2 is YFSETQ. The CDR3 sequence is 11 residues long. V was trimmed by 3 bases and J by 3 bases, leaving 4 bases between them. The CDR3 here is CASSSVYEQYF. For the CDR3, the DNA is TGCGCCAGCAGCTCCGTCTACGAGCAGTACTTC.

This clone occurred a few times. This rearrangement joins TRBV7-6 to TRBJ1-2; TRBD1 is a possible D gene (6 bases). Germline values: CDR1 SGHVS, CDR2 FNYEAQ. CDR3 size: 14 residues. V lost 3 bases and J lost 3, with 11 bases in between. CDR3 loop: CASSFRGGDYGYTF. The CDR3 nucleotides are TGTGCCAGCAGCTTCAGGGGAGGAGACTATGGCTACACCTTC.

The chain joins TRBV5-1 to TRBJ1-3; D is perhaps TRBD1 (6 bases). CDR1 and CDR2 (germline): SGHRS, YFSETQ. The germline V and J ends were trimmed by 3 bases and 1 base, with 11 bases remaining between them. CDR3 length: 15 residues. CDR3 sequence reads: CASSSTGPSGNTIYF. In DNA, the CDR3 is TGCGCCAGCAGCTCCACAGGGCCTTCTGGAAACACCATATATTTT.

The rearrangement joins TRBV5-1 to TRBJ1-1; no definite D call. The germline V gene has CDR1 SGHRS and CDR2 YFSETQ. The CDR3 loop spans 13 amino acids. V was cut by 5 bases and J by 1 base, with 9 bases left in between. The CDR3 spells CASSREQNTEAFF. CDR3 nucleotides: TGCGCCAGCAGTCGCGAACAGAACACTGAAGCTTTCTTT.

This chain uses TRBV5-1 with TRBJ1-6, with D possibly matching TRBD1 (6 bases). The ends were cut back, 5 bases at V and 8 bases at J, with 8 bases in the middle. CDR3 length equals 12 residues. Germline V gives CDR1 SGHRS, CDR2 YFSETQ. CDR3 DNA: TGCGCCAGCAGGACAGGCGATTCACCCCTCCACTTT. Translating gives CASRTGDSPLHF.

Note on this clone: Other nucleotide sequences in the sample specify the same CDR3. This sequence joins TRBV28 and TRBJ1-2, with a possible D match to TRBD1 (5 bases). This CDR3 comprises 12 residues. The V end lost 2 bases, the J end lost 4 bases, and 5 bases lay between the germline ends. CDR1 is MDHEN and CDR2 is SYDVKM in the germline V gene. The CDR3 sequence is CASSLQGYGYTF. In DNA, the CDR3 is TGTGCCAGCAGTTTACAGGGCTATGGCTACACCTTC.

The CDR3 DNA is TGTGCCAGCTCACCCCGGTTGGCCGGTTGGAATGAGCAGTTCTTC. It translates to CASSPRLAGWNEQFF. The chain carries TRBV18 and TRBJ2-1, with D uncertain. The CDR3 spans 15 residues. Germline V lookup: CDR1 KGHSH, CDR2 LQKENI. V lost 3 bases to trimming and J lost 7 bases, with 16 bases between them.

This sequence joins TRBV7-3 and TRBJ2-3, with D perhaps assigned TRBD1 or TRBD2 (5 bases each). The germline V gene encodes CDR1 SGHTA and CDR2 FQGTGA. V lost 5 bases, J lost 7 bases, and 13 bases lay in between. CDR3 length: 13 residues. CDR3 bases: TGTGCCAGCAGCCCTGGGACCTACCATACGCAGTATTTT. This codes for CASSPGTYHTQYF.

CDR3 in DNA: TGTGCCTGGCGTTCTCTCGCAGGTAGCACAGATACGCAGTATTTT. This gives the protein CAWRSLAGSTDTQYF. The chain uses TRBV30 and TRBJ2-3; D is ambiguous. The CDR3 length is 15 residues. V was pared by 5 bases and J by 0 bases, with 15 bases between. Per germline, CDR1 GTSNPN and CDR2 SVGIG (reference sequence).

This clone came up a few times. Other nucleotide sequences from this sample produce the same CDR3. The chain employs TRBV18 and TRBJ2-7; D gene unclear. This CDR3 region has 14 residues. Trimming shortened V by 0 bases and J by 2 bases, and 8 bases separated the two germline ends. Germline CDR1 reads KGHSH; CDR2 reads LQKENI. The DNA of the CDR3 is TGTGCCAGCTCACCACCTGGGGATCCCTACGAGCAGTACTTC. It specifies CASSPPGDPYEQYF.

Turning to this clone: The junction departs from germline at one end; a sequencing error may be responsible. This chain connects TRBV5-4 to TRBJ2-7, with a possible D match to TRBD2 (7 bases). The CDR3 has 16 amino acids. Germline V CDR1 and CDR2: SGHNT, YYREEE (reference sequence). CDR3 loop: CASSLGGGDYNYAQYF. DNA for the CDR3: TGTGCCAGCAGCTTGGGAGGGGGGGACTACAATTACGCGCAGTACTTC.

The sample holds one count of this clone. CDR3 region: CASSLIAGADTQYF. The CDR3 DNA sequence: TGTGCCAGCAGCTTGATAGCGGGAGCAGATACGCAGTATTTT. The V gene is TRBV5-5, the J gene TRBJ2-3; 9 bases align to TRBD2. The junction had 1 base not matched to a gene; V was cut back by 1 base and J by 4 bases. This CDR3 has 14 amino acids. The V gene's germline CDR1 is SGHKS and CDR2 YYEKEE (reference sequence).

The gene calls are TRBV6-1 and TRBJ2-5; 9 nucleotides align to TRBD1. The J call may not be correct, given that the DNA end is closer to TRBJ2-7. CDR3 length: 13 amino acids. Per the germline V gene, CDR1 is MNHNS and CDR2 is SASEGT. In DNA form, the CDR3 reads TGTGCCAGCAGCCGGGACAGGGTTAGCGAGCAGTACTTC. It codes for CASSRDRVSEQYF.

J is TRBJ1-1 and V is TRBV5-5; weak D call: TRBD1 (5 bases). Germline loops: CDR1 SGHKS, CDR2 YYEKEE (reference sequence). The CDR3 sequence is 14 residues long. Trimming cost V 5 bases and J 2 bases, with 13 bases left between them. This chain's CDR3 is CASREGRDNTEAFF. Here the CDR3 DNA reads TGTGCCAGCAGAGAGGGCCGGGACAACACTGAAGCTTTCTTT.

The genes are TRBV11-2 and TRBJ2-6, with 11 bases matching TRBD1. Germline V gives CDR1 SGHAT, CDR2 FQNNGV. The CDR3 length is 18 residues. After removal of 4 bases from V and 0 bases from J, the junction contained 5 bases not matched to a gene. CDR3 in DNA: TGTGCCAGCAGCTCAGGGGGGACAGGGGGCTCTGGGGCCAACGTCCTGACTTTC. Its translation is CASSSGGTGGSGANVLTF.

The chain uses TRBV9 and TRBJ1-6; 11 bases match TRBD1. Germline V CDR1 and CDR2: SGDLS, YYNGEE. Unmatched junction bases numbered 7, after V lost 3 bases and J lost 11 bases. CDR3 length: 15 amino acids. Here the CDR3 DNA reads TGTGCCAGCAGCGCCCGGACAGGGGGCACGGCACCCCTCCACTTT. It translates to CASSARTGGTAPLHF. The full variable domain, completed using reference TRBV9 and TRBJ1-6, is DSGVTQTPKHLITATGQRVTLRCSPRSGDLSVYWYQQSLDQGLQFLIQYYNGEERAKGNILERFSAQQFPDLHSELNLSSLELGDSALYFCASSARTGGTAPLHFGNGTRLTVT.

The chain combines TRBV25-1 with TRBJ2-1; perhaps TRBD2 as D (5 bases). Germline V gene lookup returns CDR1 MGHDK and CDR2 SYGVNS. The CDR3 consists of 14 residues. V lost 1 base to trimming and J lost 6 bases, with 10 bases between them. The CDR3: CASSEFVGSNEQFF. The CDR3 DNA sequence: TGTGCCAGCAGTGAATTTGTGGGGAGCAATGAGCAGTTCTTC.

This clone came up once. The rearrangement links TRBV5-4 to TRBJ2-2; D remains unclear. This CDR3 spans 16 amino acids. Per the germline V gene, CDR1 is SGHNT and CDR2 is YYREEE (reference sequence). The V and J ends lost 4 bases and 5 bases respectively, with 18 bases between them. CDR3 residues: CASSQQSPGGTGELFF. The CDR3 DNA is TGTGCCAGCAGCCAGCAGTCCCCCGGTGGGACCGGGGAGCTGTTTTTT.

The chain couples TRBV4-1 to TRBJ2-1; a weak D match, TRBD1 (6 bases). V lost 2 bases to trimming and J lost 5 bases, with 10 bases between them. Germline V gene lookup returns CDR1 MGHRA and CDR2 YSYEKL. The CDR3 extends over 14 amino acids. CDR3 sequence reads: CASSQLGANNEQFF. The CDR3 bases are TGCGCCAGCAGCCAATTGGGGGCTAACAATGAGCAGTTCTTC.